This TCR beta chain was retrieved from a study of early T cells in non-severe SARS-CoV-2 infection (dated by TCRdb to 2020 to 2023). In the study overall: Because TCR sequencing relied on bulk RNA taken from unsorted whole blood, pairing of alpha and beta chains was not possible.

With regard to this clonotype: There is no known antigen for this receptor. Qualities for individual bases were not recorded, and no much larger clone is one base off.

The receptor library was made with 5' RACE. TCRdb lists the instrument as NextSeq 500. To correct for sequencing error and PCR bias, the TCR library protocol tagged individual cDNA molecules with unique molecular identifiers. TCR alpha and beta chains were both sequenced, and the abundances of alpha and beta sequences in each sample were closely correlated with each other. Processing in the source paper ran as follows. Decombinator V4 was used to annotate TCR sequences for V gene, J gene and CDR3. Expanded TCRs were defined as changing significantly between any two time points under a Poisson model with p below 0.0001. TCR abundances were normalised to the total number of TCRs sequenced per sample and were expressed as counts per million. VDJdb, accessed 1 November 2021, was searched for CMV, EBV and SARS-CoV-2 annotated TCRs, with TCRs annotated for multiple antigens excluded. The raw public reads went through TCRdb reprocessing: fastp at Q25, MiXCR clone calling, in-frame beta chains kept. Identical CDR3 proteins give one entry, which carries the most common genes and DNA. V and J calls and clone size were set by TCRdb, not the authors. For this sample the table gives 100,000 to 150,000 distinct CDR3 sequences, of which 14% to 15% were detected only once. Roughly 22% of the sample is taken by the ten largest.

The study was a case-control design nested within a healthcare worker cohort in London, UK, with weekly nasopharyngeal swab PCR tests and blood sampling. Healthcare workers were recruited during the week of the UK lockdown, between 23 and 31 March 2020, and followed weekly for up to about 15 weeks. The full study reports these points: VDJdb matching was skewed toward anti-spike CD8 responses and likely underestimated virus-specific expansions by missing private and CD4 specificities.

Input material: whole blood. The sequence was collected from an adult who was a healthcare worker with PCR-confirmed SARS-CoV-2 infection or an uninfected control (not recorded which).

The CDR3 reads CSVADTGELFF. The DNA sequence is TGCAGCGTTGCAGACACCGGGGAGCTGTTTTTT. The chain is assembled from TRBV29-1 and TRBJ2-2; no D gene is confidently identified. From its cysteine to its phenylalanine, the CDR3 spans 11 amino acids. CDR3 DNA only is kept here, 33 bases in frame from base 1. Between the V and J ends, shortened by 4 bases and 3 bases respectively, the junction contains 3 bases. Based on the germline V gene, the CDR1 and CDR2 sequences are SQVTM and ANQGSEA.